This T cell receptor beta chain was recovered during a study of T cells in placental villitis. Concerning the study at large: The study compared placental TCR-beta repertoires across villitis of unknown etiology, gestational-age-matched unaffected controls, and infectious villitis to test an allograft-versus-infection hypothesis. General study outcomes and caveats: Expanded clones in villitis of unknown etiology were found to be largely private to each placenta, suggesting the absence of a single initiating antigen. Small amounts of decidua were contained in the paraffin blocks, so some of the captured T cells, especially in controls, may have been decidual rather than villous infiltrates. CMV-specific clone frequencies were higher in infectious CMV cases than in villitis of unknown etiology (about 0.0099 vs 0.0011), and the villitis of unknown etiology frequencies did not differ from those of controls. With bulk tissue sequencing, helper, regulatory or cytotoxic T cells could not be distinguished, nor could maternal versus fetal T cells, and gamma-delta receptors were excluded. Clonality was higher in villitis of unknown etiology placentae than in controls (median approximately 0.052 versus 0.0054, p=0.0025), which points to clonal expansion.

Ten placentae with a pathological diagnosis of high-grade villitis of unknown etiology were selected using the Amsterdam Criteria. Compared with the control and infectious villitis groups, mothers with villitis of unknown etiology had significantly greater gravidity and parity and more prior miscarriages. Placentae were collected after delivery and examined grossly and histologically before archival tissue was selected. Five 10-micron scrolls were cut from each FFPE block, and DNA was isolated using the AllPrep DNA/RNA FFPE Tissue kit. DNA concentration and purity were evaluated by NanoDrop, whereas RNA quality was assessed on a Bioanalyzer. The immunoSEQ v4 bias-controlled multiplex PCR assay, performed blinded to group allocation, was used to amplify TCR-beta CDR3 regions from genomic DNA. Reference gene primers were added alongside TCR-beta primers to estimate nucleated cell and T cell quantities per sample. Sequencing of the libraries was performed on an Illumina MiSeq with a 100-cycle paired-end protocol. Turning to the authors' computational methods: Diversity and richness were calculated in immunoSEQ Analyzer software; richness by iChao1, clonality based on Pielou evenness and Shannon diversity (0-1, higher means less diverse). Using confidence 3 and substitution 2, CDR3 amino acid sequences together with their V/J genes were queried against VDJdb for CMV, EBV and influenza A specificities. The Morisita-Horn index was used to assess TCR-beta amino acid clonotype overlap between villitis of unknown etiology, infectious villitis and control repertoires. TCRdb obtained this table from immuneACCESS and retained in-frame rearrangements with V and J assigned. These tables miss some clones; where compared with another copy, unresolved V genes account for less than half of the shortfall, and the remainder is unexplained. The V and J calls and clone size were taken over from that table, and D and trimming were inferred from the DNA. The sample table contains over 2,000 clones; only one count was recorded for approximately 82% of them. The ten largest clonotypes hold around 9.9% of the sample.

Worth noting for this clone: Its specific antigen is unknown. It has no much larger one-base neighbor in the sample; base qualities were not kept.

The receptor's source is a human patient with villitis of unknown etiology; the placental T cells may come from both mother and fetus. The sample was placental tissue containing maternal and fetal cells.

The CDR3 region has the sequence CASRGGRELFF. In nucleotide form, the sequence is TGTGCCAGCAGAGGGGGGCGGGAGCTGTTTTTT. The chain couples TRBV9 to TRBJ2-2; the D gene could be either TRBD1 or TRBD2, each agreeing at 6 bases. V and J are truncated by 5 bases and 9 bases respectively, leaving an intervening sequence of 8 bases. From the germline V gene, CDR1 is SGDLS and CDR2 is YYNGEE. Spanning cysteine to phenylalanine, the CDR3 consists of 11 amino acids. CDR3 DNA only is kept here, 33 bases in frame from base 1. When the CDR3 is completed using the reference TRBV9 and TRBJ2-2 genes on either side, the full variable domain is DSGVTQTPKHLITATGQRVTLRCSPRSGDLSVYWYQQSLDQGLQFLIQYYNGEERAKGNILERFSAQQFPDLHSELNLSSLELGDSALYFCASRGGRELFFGEGSRLTVL.